One sample yielded the 18 T cell receptor beta chains listed below, sequenced in a study of T cell changes during pregnancy in multiple sclerosis. The data were produced by immunoSEQ multiplex PCR, yet TCRdb's version contains in-frame clones alone and is incomplete. The sample shows over 50,000 clones, around 85% of them seen only once. The specimen was CD4+ T cells from peripheral blood mononuclear cells, collected in the third trimester of pregnancy. Source of these receptors: a female donor with multiple sclerosis, enrolled in a pregnancy study.

The rearrangement joins TRBV19 to TRBJ2-6; D is perhaps TRBD1 (6 bases). The CDR3 totals 15 residues. V dropped 3 bases and J dropped 2 bases, with 8 bases sitting between them. The germline gives CDR1 LNHDA, CDR2 SQIVND (reference sequence). CDR3 sequence reads: CASSMNRAGANVLTF. CDR3 bases: TGTGCCAGTAGTATGAACAGGGCTGGGGCCAACGTCCTGACTTTC.

The chain uses TRBV6-4 and TRBJ2-2; D ambiguous. The CDR3 loop spans 11 amino acids. V shed 4 bases and J shed 6 bases, with 3 bases lying between them. Germline V gives CDR1 MRHNA, CDR2 SNTAGT. The CDR3 DNA is TGTGCCAGCAGTGCGGCCGGGGAGCTGTTTTTT. It translates to CASSAAGELFF.

V is TRBV7-3 and J is TRBJ2-2; 10 bases match TRBD1. The CDR3 consists of 16 residues. Germline V gene sequence: CDR1 SGHTA, CDR2 FQGTGA. The junction had 6 bases not matched to a gene; V was cut back by 1 base and J by 7 bases. For the CDR3, the DNA is TGTGCCAGCAGCTTAAGTGGGACAGGGGCCAGCGGGGAGCTGTTTTTT. Translated, it gives CASSLSGTGASGELFF.

The V call is TRBV6-6, the J call TRBJ1-6, with D perhaps matching TRBD1 (5 bases). Germline V CDR1 and CDR2: MNHNY, SVGAGI (reference sequence). CDR3 size: 16 residues. Trimming took off 4 bases at V and 5 bases at J, with 15 bases between the two ends. The CDR3 coding sequence is TGTGCCAGCAGTTCCCAGGGACTTACTAATAATTCACCCCTCCACTTT. It yields the protein CASSSQGLTNNSPLHF.

The V call is TRBV5-1, the J call TRBJ1-1; maybe TRBD1 (6 bases). Germline CDR1 reads SGHRS; CDR2 reads YFSETQ. The CDR3 totals 18 residues. Trimming shortened V by 4 bases and J by 1 base, and 23 bases separated the two germline ends. CDR3 in amino acids: CASSRAWGRGKWNTEAFF. The CDR3 bases are TGCGCCAGCAGCCGAGCGTGGGGCAGGGGAAAATGGAACACTGAAGCTTTCTTT.

The chain recombines TRBV6-1 with TRBJ2-1; 7 bases map to TRBD1. With 6 bases clipped from V and 0 bases from J, the junction kept 5 bases outside the gene matches. The CDR3 length is 15 residues. Germline CDR1 MNHNS, CDR2 SASEGT. Here the CDR3 DNA reads TGTGCCAGCAGATGGGACAGAAACTCCTACAATGAGCAGTTCTTC. Residues: CASRWDRNSYNEQFF.

The CDR3 spells CASRLDISGNTIYF. DNA of the CDR3: TGTGCCAGCAGGCTCGACATCTCTGGAAACACCATATATTTT. The gene calls are TRBV5-4 and TRBJ1-3; no firm D call. In germline, CDR1 is SGHNT, CDR2 YYREEE (reference sequence). V was pared by 5 bases and J by 0 bases, with 9 bases between. The CDR3 has 14 amino acids.

In its sample, this clone was seen once. V is TRBV7-2 and J is TRBJ1-5, with D unresolved. Germline V gene lookup returns CDR1 SGHTA and CDR2 FQGNSA. Trimming left V 3 bases short and J 4 bases short, with 7 bases between. The CDR3 loop spans 13 amino acids. The CDR3 sequence is CASSFLLNQPQHF. The CDR3 DNA sequence: TGTGCCAGCAGCTTTTTACTAAATCAGCCCCAGCATTTT.

DNA for the CDR3: TGTGCCAGTAGTGTGGACAGGGGGCCGGCTGAAGCTTTCTTT. Residues: CASSVDRGPAEAFF. This rearrangement joins TRBV19 to TRBJ1-1, with TRBD1 matching 11 bases. The V and J ends lost 5 bases and 6 bases, in that order; junction bases with no gene match: 5. Germline lookup yields CDR1 LNHDA and CDR2 SQIVND (reference sequence). The CDR3 has 14 residues. Based on the CDR3 plus reference TRBV19 and TRBJ1-1, the full variable domain is DGGITQSPKYLFRKEGQNVTLSCEQNLNHDAMYWYRQDPGQGLRLIYYSQIVNDFQKGDIAEGYSVSREKKESFPLTVTSAQKNPTAFYLCASSVDRGPAEAFFGQGTRLTVV.

The rearrangement links TRBV5-1 to TRBJ2-3, with 9 nucleotides matching TRBD1. V trimming: 0 bases; J trimming: 3 bases; junction bases outside the gene matches: 11. The CDR3 contains 18 residues. The germline V gene has CDR1 SGHRS and CDR2 YFSETQ. CDR3 loop: CASSLAMGTGFVTDTQYF. Written as DNA, the CDR3 is TGCGCCAGCAGCTTGGCCATGGGGACAGGGTTTGTGACAGATACGCAGTATTTT.

This chain links TRBV12-5 with TRBJ1-1; TRBD1 matches 9 bases. The junction had 13 bases not matched to a gene; V was cut back by 4 bases and J by 7 bases. This CDR3 contains 16 residues. CDR1 is LGHNT, CDR2 FRNRAP, per germline. The CDR3 sequence: CASGSGTGTGRHEAFF. The CDR3 bases are TGTGCTAGTGGTTCAGGGACCGGGACAGGGCGCCATGAAGCTTTCTTT.

J is TRBJ2-7 and V is TRBV6-5; 9 bases line up with TRBD2. Germline assignment: CDR1 MNHEY and CDR2 SVGAGI. The CDR3 has 13 residues. Trimming removed 7 bases from V and 10 bases from J; junction bases left unmatched: 11. CDR3 DNA sequence: TGTGCCAGCAAGGGGATAGGCGGGAGGGGCCAGTACTTC. Translated: CASKGIGGRGQYF.

J is TRBJ1-1 and V is TRBV6-1; 10 bases are a match to TRBD1. The CDR3 length is 14 residues. In germline, CDR1 is MNHNS, CDR2 SASEGT. With V trimmed by 7 bases and J by 5 bases, 7 bases remained unmatched. The CDR3 reads CASKLRDRGTEAFF. The CDR3, as DNA: TGTGCCAGCAAGCTAAGGGACAGGGGAACTGAAGCTTTCTTT.

This clone turned up a few times. This rearrangement joins TRBV7-2 to TRBJ2-5; no clear D gene. Trimming took 5 bases from V and 7 from J, leaving 17 bases between them. Germline CDR1 reads SGHTA; CDR2 reads FQGNSA. The CDR3 is 14 amino acids. CDR3 sequence reads: CASSLVKERGTQYF. CDR3 nucleotides: TGTGCCAGCAGCCTGGTGAAAGAGCGTGGGACCCAGTACTTC.

The rearrangement links TRBV7-9 to TRBJ1-2, with D possibly being TRBD1 (6 bases). The length of the CDR3 is 14 residues. Germline V gene lookup returns CDR1 SEHNR and CDR2 FQNEAQ (reference sequence). Trimming removed 1 base at V and 4 bases at J, with 10 bases between. CDR3 sequence reads: CASSLEGGSYGYTF. The CDR3 DNA is TGTGCCAGCAGCTTAGAGGGGGGGAGCTATGGCTACACCTTC.

The V and J genes are TRBV6-5 and TRBJ2-7, with 7 bases aligning to TRBD1. CDR1 MNHEY and CDR2 SVGAGI come from the germline V gene. This CDR3 region has 14 residues. The trim removed 5 bases at V and 1 base at J, leaving 5 bases unmatched. CDR3 in amino acids: CASSATGQSYEQYF. In DNA, the CDR3 is TGTGCCAGCAGTGCAACGGGACAGTCCTACGAGCAGTACTTC.

The J gene is TRBJ1-5, the V gene TRBV19; unclear D gene. The CDR3 totals 14 residues. The germline V gene encodes CDR1 LNHDA and CDR2 SQIVND (reference sequence). V was shortened by 1 base and J by 3 bases, with 7 bases between the two germline ends. For the CDR3, the DNA is TGTGCCAGTAGTATAGGGCAGAACAATCAGCCCCAGCATTTT. Translated: CASSIGQNNQPQHF.

This rearrangement joins TRBV7-2 to TRBJ2-3, with 9 bases lining up with TRBD2. Germline assignment: CDR1 SGHTA and CDR2 FQGNSA. V trimming: 1 base; J trimming: 6 bases; junction bases outside the gene matches: 2. The CDR3 is 14 residues long. DNA for the CDR3: TGTGCCAGCAGCTTAGTTGCGGGGGGGGATACGCAGTATTTT. Amino acid sequence: CASSLVAGGDTQYF.